The 30 T cell receptor beta chains below come from one sample, sequenced in a study of T cell responses to AZD1222 COVID-19 vaccine (dated by TCRdb to the early 2020s). The library came from the immunoSEQ multiplex PCR assay. TCRdb provides this immuneACCESS table in a form limited to in-frame rearrangements. Some clones are lacking; in checked studies, under half of them reflect an unresolved V gene, and why the rest are absent is not known. The sample table shows fewer than 150,000 clones, and around nine tenths are seen once. Less than 4.5% of the sample lies in the top ten. Taken with the paper, the label for time point translates to: baseline before first vaccination. The material sequenced was peripheral blood, taken on day 0 of AZD1222 vaccination. The source of these receptors is an adult in good health.

CDR3: CASSRDHRSYEQYF. CDR3 nucleotide sequence: TGTGCCAGCAGTAGGGACCATAGATCCTACGAGCAGTACTTC. This rearrangement joins TRBV27 to TRBJ2-7, with D perhaps being TRBD1 or TRBD2 (5 bases each). There are 14 residues in the CDR3. The V gene lost 5 bases and the J gene lost 1 base, with 12 bases spanning the gap. The germline V gene encodes CDR1 MNHEY and CDR2 SMNVEV (reference sequence).

As to this clone: A much larger clone lies a single base off, so this may be a read error. CDR3 DNA sequence: TGTGCCAGCAGCCTAGGACAGTCCGACGAGCAGTACTTC. Its protein product is CASSLGQSDEQYF. The rearrangement uses TRBV7-9 and TRBJ2-7; the D gene is possibly TRBD1 (6 bases). CDR1 is SEHNR, CDR2 FQNEAQ, per germline (reference sequence). V lost 5 bases to trimming and J lost 5 bases, with 13 bases between them. The CDR3 sequence is 13 residues long. Drawing the rest from reference TRBV7-9 and TRBJ2-7, the complete variable domain is DTGVSQNPRHKITKRGQNVTFRCDPISEHNRLYWYRQTLGQGPEFLTYFQNEAQLEKSRLLSDRFSAERPKGSFSTLEIQRTEQGDSAMYLCASSLGQSDEQYFGPGTRLTVT.

Only one count was recorded for this clone. The rearrangement links TRBV3-1 (or the pseudogene TRBV3-2) to TRBJ2-3; 10 bases are a match to TRBD2. Looked up from germline, CDR1 is LGHDT and CDR2 is YNNKEL (reference sequence). The CDR3 runs to 16 residues. J lost 2 bases, V lost 4 bases, and 6 bases had no gene match. The CDR3 reads CASSPRLAGATDTQYF. The CDR3 DNA is TGTGCCAGCAGCCCCCGGCTAGCGGGGGCCACAGATACGCAGTATTTT.

The V gene is TRBV19, the J gene TRBJ1-5; tentative D call: TRBD1 (6 bases). Germline CDR1 reads LNHDA; CDR2 reads SQIVND (reference sequence). The CDR3 sequence is 14 residues long. The V end lost 6 bases, the J end lost 0 bases, and 9 bases lay between the germline ends. The CDR3 DNA follows: TGTGCCAGTAGCACAGGGTCTAGCAATCAGCCCCAGCATTTT. This codes for CASSTGSSNQPQHF.

V usage is TRBV5-1 and J usage is TRBJ1-2; D remains ambiguous. The CDR3 is 14 amino acids. V lost 0 bases and J lost 5, with 11 bases in between. CDR1 is SGHRS, CDR2 YFSETQ, per germline. For the CDR3, the DNA is TGCGCCAGCAGCTTGGCTACTGCTACGTATGGCTACACCTTC. Its protein product is CASSLATATYGYTF.

This chain links TRBV5-1 with TRBJ1-5; a possible D gene is TRBD1 (5 bases). V lost 4 bases and J 4 bases, leaving 9 bases between the germline ends. Germline CDR1 and CDR2: SGHRS and YFSETQ. There are 13 residues in the CDR3. The CDR3: CASSRGDNQPQHF. DNA of the CDR3: TGCGCCAGCAGCCGGGGGGATAATCAGCCCCAGCATTTT.

The chain recombines TRBV19 with TRBJ1-5, with 7 bases lining up with TRBD1. The CDR3 extends over 13 amino acids. V lost 8 bases and J lost 2; bases outside the gene matches: 3. Germline-derived CDR1 and CDR2 are LNHDA and SQIVND (reference sequence). CDR3 sequence reads: CASGGTGNQPQHF. In DNA, the CDR3 is TGTGCCAGTGGGGGGACAGGCAATCAGCCCCAGCATTTT.

This chain joins TRBV4-2 and TRBJ1-2; D remains ambiguous. Trimming pared 3 bases from V and 8 bases from J, leaving 13 bases between. This CDR3 spans 13 amino acids. Looked up from germline, CDR1 is LGHNA and CDR2 is YNFKEQ. The CDR3 bases are TGTGCCAGCAGCCAGGAGGGCTCCGCGGGCTACACCTTC. It is translated as CASSQEGSAGYTF.

Points on this clone: The same CDR3 can be traced to other DNA sequences in this sample. This rearrangement joins TRBV28 to TRBJ1-5, with a tentative D call TRBD1 (5 bases). The germline CDR1 and CDR2 sequences are MDHEN and SYDVKM. V gave up 2 bases and J gave up 2 bases, with 7 bases separating them. This CDR3 spans 14 amino acids. The CDR3 here is CASSLGAGNQPQHF. CDR3 DNA: TGTGCCAGCAGTTTAGGGGCCGGCAATCAGCCCCAGCATTTT.

This clone was picked up one time. At one boundary the junction diverges from the germline segment, which might be a read error. V usage is TRBV7-8 and J usage is TRBJ1-6; TRBD1 agrees at 7 bases. Germline CDR1 is SGHVS and CDR2 is FQNEAQ. This CDR3 contains 15 residues. This CDR3 reads CASKPGQSFNSPLHF. The CDR3, as DNA: TGTGCCAGCAAACCGGGACAGTCCTTTAATTCACCCCTCCACTTT.

The chain carries TRBV10-3 and TRBJ1-2, with TRBD1 as a possible D gene (5 bases). V was trimmed by 10 bases and J by 4 bases, leaving 16 bases between them. Germline V gene lookup returns CDR1 ENHRY and CDR2 SYGVKD. The CDR3 sequence is 13 residues long. The CDR3 loop is CATERGGSYGYTF. Written as DNA, the CDR3 is TGTGCCACGGAGAGGGGAGGGAGCTATGGCTACACCTTC.

This sequence joins TRBV15 and TRBJ1-3, with D tentatively TRBD1 (5 bases). Germline loops: CDR1 LNHNV, CDR2 YYDKDF (reference sequence). The V and J ends lost 1 base and 2 bases respectively, with 18 bases between them. The CDR3 loop spans 18 amino acids. This CDR3 is CATSRGRAREAPGNTIYF. The CDR3 DNA is TGTGCCACCAGCAGAGGGAGGGCCAGGGAAGCCCCTGGAAACACCATATATTTT. Using reference TRBV15 and TRBJ1-3 for the parts outside the CDR3, the full variable domain is DAMVIQNPRYQVTQFGKPVTLSCSQTLNHNVMYWYQQKSSQAPKLLFHYYDKDFNNEADTPDNFQSRRPNTSFCFLDIRSPGLGDTAMYLCATSRGRAREAPGNTIYFGEGSWLTVV.

This clone appeared a single time. The rearrangement uses TRBV6-1 and TRBJ1-2; 8 positions match TRBD1. Per the germline V gene, CDR1 is MNHNS and CDR2 is SASEGT. This CDR3 is 13 amino acids long. Germline trimming cut 4 bases from V and 4 bases from J; bases unmatched to any gene: 2. CDR3 in amino acids: CASSGGQGYGYTF. The DNA of the CDR3 is TGTGCCAGCAGTGGCGGACAGGGCTATGGCTACACCTTC.

The gene calls are TRBV6-5 and TRBJ1-2; perhaps TRBD1 as D (6 bases). V was shortened by 7 bases and J by 4 bases, with 10 bases between the two germline ends. The CDR3 spans 12 residues. Germline V gene sequence: CDR1 MNHEY, CDR2 SVGAGI. CDR3 in amino acids: CASMTDSYGYTF. The DNA for the CDR3 is TGTGCCAGCATGACGGACAGCTATGGCTACACCTTC.

The chain links TRBV10-3 to TRBJ1-2; D call uncertain. The germline CDR1 and CDR2 sequences are ENHRY and SYGVKD. The CDR3 is 13 amino acids. The ends were cut back, 4 bases at V and 8 bases at J, with 14 bases in the middle. CDR3 DNA sequence: TGTGCCATCAGTGTCGGGTCGGATCGAGGCTACACCTTC. It specifies CAISVGSDRGYTF.

The rearrangement joins TRBV7-9 to TRBJ1-4, with TRBD1 matching over 7 bases. J lost 10 bases, V lost 5 bases, and 13 bases had no gene match. CDR1 is SEHNR, CDR2 FQNEAQ, per germline (reference sequence). The CDR3 runs to 15 residues. CDR3 residues: CASSLGEGARRKLFF. Here the CDR3 DNA reads TGTGCCAGCAGCCTAGGGGAGGGGGCTCGGCGAAAACTGTTTTTT.

The chain has TRBV28 and TRBJ1-5; D is possibly TRBD1 (5 bases). The ends were cut back, 5 bases at V and 6 bases at J, with 17 bases in the middle. Per the germline V gene, CDR1 is MDHEN and CDR2 is SYDVKM. The CDR3 sequence is 15 residues long. This chain's CDR3 is CASSLPPGGGQPQHF. The CDR3 DNA sequence: TGTGCCAGCAGTCTCCCGCCGGGGGGAGGTCAGCCCCAGCATTTT.

V and J are TRBV6-5 and TRBJ2-1; 8 nucleotides line up with TRBD1. V lost 5 bases and J lost 10; bases outside the gene matches: 4. Germline V CDR1 and CDR2: MNHEY, SVGAGI. The CDR3 consists of 12 residues. The CDR3: CASSTGGREQFF. CDR3 nucleotide sequence: TGTGCCAGCAGTACAGGGGGTCGGGAGCAGTTCTTC.

The gene calls are TRBV12-3 or TRBV12-4 and TRBJ2-1; D is possibly TRBD2 (6 bases). V lost 4 bases and J 9 bases, leaving 7 bases between the germline ends. The CDR3 is 11 residues long. This CDR3 reads CASSWGGEQFF. The CDR3 DNA reads TGTGCCAGCAGTTGGGGAGGTGAGCAGTTCTTC.

V gene TRBV5-1 combines with J gene TRBJ2-7; 8 bases are a match to TRBD2. The germline V gene encodes CDR1 SGHRS and CDR2 YFSETQ. Trimming at V came to 6 bases and at J to 0 bases, leaving 5 bases not matched to a gene. This CDR3 spans 14 amino acids. In DNA, the CDR3 is TGCGCCAGCAAACTAGCGGAAAGCTCCTACGAGCAGTACTTC. Amino acid sequence: CASKLAESSYEQYF.

This clone was detected a few times. The gene calls are TRBV6-1 and TRBJ1-1; D not resolved. The CDR3 loop spans 14 amino acids. Trimming stripped 2 bases from V and 6 bases from J, with 13 bases between. Germline CDR1 and CDR2: MNHNS and SASEGT. The CDR3 region is CASSELGFGPEAFF. In DNA, the CDR3 is TGTGCCAGCAGTGAATTAGGGTTCGGCCCTGAAGCTTTCTTT.

This clone was observed a single time. The DNA for the CDR3 is TGTGCCAGCTCACCATCGGTAGGGAGCACTGAAGCTTTCTTT. Protein sequence: CASSPSVGSTEAFF. The rearrangement links TRBV18 to TRBJ1-1; D gene uncertain. Trimming stripped 2 bases from V and 4 bases from J, with 11 bases between. CDR1 is KGHSH, CDR2 LQKENI, per germline. This CDR3 contains 14 residues.

This chain connects TRBV5-6 to TRBJ2-7; possible D gene TRBD2, 6 bases. V was trimmed by 4 bases and J by 2 bases, leaving 16 bases between them. Germline assignment: CDR1 SGHDT and CDR2 YYEEEE. The CDR3 extends over 15 amino acids. The CDR3 sequence is CASSVPSGGTYEQYF. CDR3 DNA: TGTGCCAGCAGCGTCCCCTCCGGGGGAACCTACGAGCAGTACTTC.

The chain joins TRBV28 to TRBJ1-1; tentative D call: TRBD1 (5 bases). Trimming shortened V by 1 base and J by 0 bases, and 6 bases separated the two germline ends. CDR1 MDHEN and CDR2 SYDVKM come from the germline V gene. There are 14 residues in the CDR3. CDR3 coding DNA: TGTGCCAGCAGTTTATCAGGGATGAACACTGAAGCTTTCTTT. Translation: CASSLSGMNTEAFF. Using reference TRBV28 and TRBJ1-1 for the parts outside the CDR3, the full variable domain is DVKVTQSSRYLVKRTGEKVFLECVQDMDHENMFWYRQDPGLGLRLIYFSYDVKMKEKGDIPEGYSVSREKKERFSLILESASTNQTSMYLCASSLSGMNTEAFFGQGTRLTVV.

The genes are TRBV30 and TRBJ1-4; possibly TRBD1 for D (5 bases). Germline values: CDR1 GTSNPN, CDR2 SVGIG (reference sequence). Trimming cost V 0 bases and J 7 bases, with 12 bases left between them. CDR3 size: 14 residues. The CDR3 DNA reads as TGTGCCTGGAGTGTATTGGGGCAATCTGAAAAACTGTTTTTT. Residues: CAWSVLGQSEKLFF.

J is TRBJ1-5 and V is TRBV19; D is unclear. Deletions cut 2 bases from V and 1 base from J, with 6 bases between. Germline CDR1 is LNHDA and CDR2 is SQIVND (reference sequence). The CDR3 covers 14 residues. Written as DNA, the CDR3 is TGTGCCAGTAGTATACTGATAAGCAATCAGCCCCAGCATTTT. Encoded protein: CASSILISNQPQHF.

The chain recombines TRBV28 with TRBJ2-1; either TRBD1 or TRBD2 may supply D (5 bases each). Trimming removed 5 bases from V and 9 bases from J, with 11 bases in between. The CDR3 spans 12 residues. Germline V gene sequence: CDR1 MDHEN, CDR2 SYDVKM. CDR3 region: CASSRDLIEQFF. The DNA of the CDR3 is TGTGCCAGCAGTCGGGACCTTATTGAGCAGTTCTTC.

The J gene is TRBJ1-2, the V gene TRBV5-1; maybe TRBD1 (5 bases). This CDR3 is 15 amino acids long. The V gene lost 3 bases and the J gene lost 3 bases, with 15 bases spanning the gap. Germline loops: CDR1 SGHRS, CDR2 YFSETQ. CDR3 residues: CASSSDPGGDYGYTF. As DNA, the CDR3 is TGCGCCAGCAGCTCAGACCCCGGAGGGGACTATGGCTACACCTTC.

The V call is TRBV7-7, the J call TRBJ1-1; D perhaps matches TRBD1 (5 bases). Germline V gene sequence: CDR1 SSHAT, CDR2 FNYEAQ (reference sequence). CDR3 size: 14 residues. Trimming took 6 bases from V and 0 from J, leaving 11 bases between them. Here the CDR3 DNA reads TGTGCCAGCAGTCCAGCGGGGCTGAACACTGAAGCTTTCTTT. It codes for CASSPAGLNTEAFF.

This chain connects TRBV6-4 to TRBJ2-1, with 8 bases aligning to TRBD1. The CDR3 covers 14 residues. Germline assignment: CDR1 MRHNA and CDR2 SNTAGT. The V segment lost 6 bases and the J segment 6 bases; nucleotides outside the gene matches: 7. The CDR3 sequence: CASRMQGAVNEQFF. The CDR3 region has the DNA TGTGCCAGCAGGATGCAGGGGGCGGTCAATGAGCAGTTCTTC.